This is a list of T cell receptor beta chains from one sample in a study of shared clonotypes between healthy human individuals. Clones were sequenced by immunoSEQ multiplex PCR, and TCRdb holds only the in-frame ones, with some missing. This sample carries approximately 1.5 million clones, approximately 98.5% of them seen once, and the ten largest clones take approximately 0.4%. The sequencing input was naive CD4+ T cells sorted from blood. These receptors originate from a young man in good health. CDR3s leave out the opening cysteine and the closing phenylalanine or tryptophan.

j_call: TRBJ2-1
v_call: TRBV7-9
cdr3_aa: ASSLRGTSGNEQF

j_call: TRBJ2-2
v_call: TRBV10-3
cdr3_aa: AIRGDSRGELF

j_call: TRBJ2-1
v_call: TRBV19
cdr3_aa: ATRRQGPTGDEQF

j_call: TRBJ2-7
v_call: TRBV18
cdr3_aa: ASSPPLAGVLDEQY

j_call: TRBJ2-7
v_call: TRBV7-2
cdr3_aa: ASSLRLAGENDEQY

j_call: TRBJ1-1
v_call: TRBV11-2
cdr3_aa: ASSHQGRAEAF

j_call: TRBJ2-7
v_call: TRBV11-2
cdr3_aa: ASSWPPSGSRYEQY

j_call: TRBJ2-7
v_call: TRBV11-2
cdr3_aa: ASSPIRGPVRTEQY

j_call: TRBJ1-1
v_call: TRBV5-5
cdr3_aa: ASSSTLTVNTEAF

j_call: TRBJ2-7
v_call: TRBV29-1
cdr3_aa: SVTRGAGEQY

j_call: TRBJ2-5
v_call: TRBV28
cdr3_aa: ASSFWRDQETQY

j_call: TRBJ2-1
v_call: TRBV5-1
cdr3_aa: ASSSDLSSYNEQF

j_call: TRBJ2-1
v_call: TRBV6-5
cdr3_aa: ASSYSLAILGYEQF

j_call: TRBJ2-1
v_call: TRBV15
cdr3_aa: ATSRVGDTGYNEQF

j_call: TRBJ1-1
v_call: TRBV18
cdr3_aa: ASSPKTGLNTEAF

j_call: TRBJ2-2
v_call: TRBV5-1
cdr3_aa: ASKGQGSSRELF

j_call: TRBJ2-7
v_call: TRBV18
cdr3_aa: ASSLSSQNEQY

j_call: TRBJ1-5
v_call: TRBV6-5
cdr3_aa: ASSYSGTGKNQPQH

j_call: TRBJ1-1
v_call: TRBV19
cdr3_aa: ASSFRHDTEAF

j_call: TRBJ2-3
v_call: TRBV4-2
cdr3_aa: ASSQGGESDTQY

j_call: TRBJ2-1
v_call: TRBV6-6
cdr3_aa: ASSYSTGGNEQF

j_call: TRBJ2-5
v_call: TRBV6-5
cdr3_aa: ASSPGDRLETQY

j_call: TRBJ2-7
v_call: TRBV18
cdr3_aa: ASSPGQGRSYEQY

j_call: TRBJ2-3
v_call: TRBV9
cdr3_aa: ASTSTTAGTSTDTQY

j_call: TRBJ2-3
v_call: TRBV27
cdr3_aa: ASSPPTDTQY

j_call: TRBJ2-7
v_call: TRBV11-2
cdr3_aa: ASSLSGATYEQY

j_call: TRBJ2-1
v_call: TRBV18
cdr3_aa: ASSPPIELAGGRANYNEQF

j_call: TRBJ2-2
v_call: TRBV7-8
cdr3_aa: ATPPMAN

j_call: TRBJ2-7
v_call: TRBV5-1
cdr3_aa: ASSDRQGSYEQY

j_call: TRBJ1-2
v_call: TRBV6-1
cdr3_aa: ASSVIYGYT

j_call: TRBJ2-7
v_call: TRBV6-1
cdr3_aa: ASSGGGARAYEQY

j_call: TRBJ1-1
v_call: TRBV7-3
cdr3_aa: ASSLFHSENTEAF

j_call: TRBJ2-3
v_call: TRBV6-5
cdr3_aa: ASSYSGTSGTDTQY

j_call: TRBJ2-2
v_call: TRBV4-3
cdr3_aa: ASSQETGKRNTGELF

j_call: TRBJ2-7
v_call: TRBV11-3
cdr3_aa: ASSTQPLAGGLFEQY

j_call: TRBJ2-5
v_call: TRBV15
cdr3_aa: ATRSGSRGFGETQY

j_call: TRBJ1-1
v_call: TRBV29-1
cdr3_aa: SGRRGMSDTEAF

j_call: TRBJ2-7
v_call: TRBV27
cdr3_aa: ASGRGSYSYEQY

j_call: TRBJ2-1
v_call: TRBV9
cdr3_aa: ASSPDRLTNEQF

j_call: TRBJ2-5
v_call: TRBV30
cdr3_aa: AWSGTGQQETQY

j_call: TRBJ2-2
v_call: TRBV14
cdr3_aa: ASSRTGWAGELF

j_call: TRBJ1-3
v_call: TRBV18
cdr3_aa: ASSPLQGAGNTIY

j_call: TRBJ2-1
v_call: TRBV7-9
cdr3_aa: ASSKKGLAGTYNEQF

j_call: TRBJ2-7
v_call: TRBV4-3
cdr3_aa: ASSQGLARTYEQY

j_call: TRBJ2-7
v_call: TRBV28
cdr3_aa: ASSPSGQLIYEQY

j_call: TRBJ2-7
v_call: TRBV27
cdr3_aa: ASSLSPQISYEQY

j_call: TRBJ2-7
v_call: TRBV28
cdr3_aa: ATLGTGHAYEQY

j_call: TRBJ2-3
v_call: TRBV5-1
cdr3_aa: ASSSSGDSTDTQY

j_call: TRBJ2-7
v_call: TRBV5-6
cdr3_aa: ASSPTGDRPSEQY

j_call: TRBJ1-2
v_call: TRBV18
cdr3_aa: ASSLSEGNRYGYT

j_call: TRBJ1-3
v_call: TRBV14
cdr3_aa: ASSQVTGNTIY

j_call: TRBJ1-2
v_call: TRBV21-1
cdr3_aa: ASSNRQGPGYGYT

j_call: TRBJ2-7
v_call: TRBV30
cdr3_aa: AWSGLAGSHPYEQY

j_call: TRBJ1-2
v_call: TRBV9
cdr3_aa: ASSHEIQEGYT

j_call: TRBJ2-1
v_call: TRBV5-1
cdr3_aa: ASSLRRSSYNEQF

j_call: TRBJ2-7
v_call: TRBV6-1
cdr3_aa: ASSEAWGAPDFLPYEQY

j_call: TRBJ1-2
v_call: TRBV5-4
cdr3_aa: ASSLGTDGYT

j_call: TRBJ2-5
v_call: TRBV29-1
cdr3_aa: SVEILVGETQY

j_call: TRBJ2-7
v_call: TRBV28
cdr3_aa: ASARRADYEQY

j_call: TRBJ2-5
v_call: TRBV5-1
cdr3_aa: ASSLGAKNQETQY